This TCR beta chain stems from a study of shared clonotypes between healthy human individuals. The CDR3 is 14 amino acids. V lost 3 bases, J lost 0 bases, and 7 bases lay in between. The germline gives CDR1 SGHRS, CDR2 YFSETQ. In the original analysis: Filtering differed, since immunoSEQ gave only junction sequences and no quality scores. Data came from immunoSEQ multiplex PCR; TCRdb stores just in-frame clones and leaves some out. D and trimming come from the DNA, and the V and J calls and clone size come from that table. The sample contains about 600,000 clones, approximately 97% of which appear only once. This clone was counted once. The antigen remains unidentified. Overall study results and limits: What limited the represented genetic and exposure-history diversity was the small number of donors. Richness estimates generally favored naive over memory subsets.

This chain links TRBV5-1 with TRBJ1-3; no clear D gene. The receptor was isolated from a woman aged 30 to 39 in good health. Sample: naive CD4+ T cells sorted from blood. The subset is: CD45RA+ positively selected. The CDR3 nucleotides read TGCGCCAGCAGCTCCGACGTCTCTGGAAACACCATATATTTT. Protein: CASSSDVSGNTIYF.